The rows below give T cell receptor beta chains drawn from one sample of a study of cytomegalovirus exposure and HLA in healthy donors. Profiled with immunoSEQ multiplex PCR; TCRdb holds only in-frame clones, not every one. Counted here are tens of thousands of clones, roughly 69% occurring once; the ten biggest clones make up roughly 3.2%. Sequenced: PBMCs. These receptors were collected from a woman in her 30s in good health and CMV-seronegative. The CDR3 runs from the conserved cysteine through the conserved F or W. Fields, in order: D gene, V gene, clone size, J gene, CDR3 protein, CDR3 DNA. D genes are given only for firm matches. Rows give clone size only sometimes, using once, few, many, or a class for an expanded clone.

d_gene: -; v_gene: TRBV27; abundance: -; j_gene: TRBJ1-1; CDR3aa: CASSFGGEYTEAFF; CDR3nt: TGTGCCAGCAGTTTTGGAGGGGAGTACACTGAAGCTTTCTTT
d_gene: -; v_gene: TRBV28; abundance: -; j_gene: TRBJ1-1; CDR3aa: CASHPGDTEAFF; CDR3nt: TGTGCCAGCCACCCCGGGGACACTGAAGCTTTCTTT
d_gene: -; v_gene: TRBV29-1; abundance: -; j_gene: TRBJ1-3; CDR3aa: CSVSGATGNTIYF; CDR3nt: TGCAGCGTAAGTGGGGCTACTGGAAACACCATATATTTT
d_gene: -; v_gene: TRBV9; abundance: -; j_gene: TRBJ2-7; CDR3aa: CASSQEGGGYEQYF; CDR3nt: TGTGCCAGCAGCCAGGAGGGAGGGGGCTACGAGCAGTACTTC
d_gene: TRBD1; v_gene: TRBV5-1; abundance: few; j_gene: TRBJ1-1; CDR3aa: CASSSTGGNTEAFF; CDR3nt: TGCGCCAGCAGCTCGACAGGGGGCAACACTGAAGCTTTCTTT
d_gene: -; v_gene: TRBV9; abundance: -; j_gene: TRBJ2-1; CDR3aa: CASSVDLGRGVNEQFF; CDR3nt: TGTGCCAGCAGCGTAGATTTAGGAAGGGGCGTCAATGAGCAGTTCTTC
d_gene: -; v_gene: TRBV10-3; abundance: once; j_gene: TRBJ2-5; CDR3aa: CAISESGTRGETQYF; CDR3nt: TGTGCCATCAGTGAGTCGGGTACTCGGGGGGAGACCCAGTACTTC
d_gene: -; v_gene: TRBV4-2; abundance: -; j_gene: TRBJ2-7; CDR3aa: CASSQGNSNYEQYF; CDR3nt: TGTGCCAGCAGCCAAGGAAACTCCAACTACGAGCAGTACTTC
d_gene: -; v_gene: TRBV4-1; abundance: -; j_gene: TRBJ2-5; CDR3aa: CASSQADQETQYF; CDR3nt: TGCGCCAGCAGCCAAGCGGACCAAGAGACCCAGTACTTC
d_gene: -; v_gene: TRBV5-1; abundance: -; j_gene: TRBJ1-3; CDR3aa: CASSLSPEDTIYF; CDR3nt: TGCGCCAGCAGCTTGTCCCCAGAGGACACCATATATTTT
d_gene: -; v_gene: TRBV7-8; abundance: -; j_gene: TRBJ1-1; CDR3aa: CASSFSGNTEAFF; CDR3nt: TGTGCCAGCAGCTTTTCAGGGAACACTGAAGCTTTCTTT
d_gene: -; v_gene: TRBV29-1; abundance: few; j_gene: TRBJ1-1; CDR3aa: CSVDKGGTEAFF; CDR3nt: TGCAGCGTTGACAAAGGGGGCACTGAAGCTTTCTTT
d_gene: -; v_gene: TRBV6-6; abundance: -; j_gene: TRBJ1-2; CDR3aa: CASSYESRVNVGYTF; CDR3nt: TGTGCCAGCAGTTACGAAAGCAGGGTGAATGTTGGCTACACCTTC
d_gene: -; v_gene: TRBV11-2; abundance: -; j_gene: TRBJ2-7; CDR3aa: CASSFGGSGYEQYF; CDR3nt: TGTGCCAGCAGCTTCGGAGGGAGTGGGTACGAGCAGTACTTC
d_gene: -; v_gene: TRBV5-1; abundance: few; j_gene: TRBJ1-2; CDR3aa: CASSLDQTGSYTF; CDR3nt: TGCGCCAGCAGCTTGGACCAGACGGGGAGCTACACCTTC
d_gene: -; v_gene: TRBV5-1; abundance: -; j_gene: TRBJ2-3; CDR3aa: CASSFGGTDTQYF; CDR3nt: TGCGCCAGCAGCTTCGGAGGCACAGATACGCAGTATTTT
d_gene: -; v_gene: TRBV5-1; abundance: -; j_gene: TRBJ1-1; CDR3aa: CASSHRGDTEAFF; CDR3nt: TGCGCCAGCAGCCATCGGGGGGACACTGAAGCTTTCTTT
d_gene: TRBD1; v_gene: TRBV15; abundance: -; j_gene: TRBJ1-5; CDR3aa: CATSKDRGKNQPQHF; CDR3nt: TGTGCCACCAGCAAGGACAGGGGGAAAAATCAGCCCCAGCATTTT